This T cell receptor beta chain originates from a study of blood T cell repertoires in COVID-19. Whole-study context: Samples of COVID-19 (acute and convalescent) were obtained from the United States, Italy and Spain. PBMCs, B-cell-depleted T cells, or T cells were the source of the cDNA or gDNA that made up the material.

Trimming took 1 base from V and 5 from J, leaving 11 bases between them. The CDR3 contains 15 residues. Per germline, CDR1 SGHTA and CDR2 FQGNSA. Recovered participants had two consecutive negative NP/OP PCR tests, healthcare professional clearance, or symptom resolution. Per the original methods: Cell counts per sample came from amplifying reference gene primers. The method was immunoSEQ multiplex PCR; TCRdb's version includes in-frame clones alone and lacks a portion of them. The V and J calls and clone size were taken over from that table, and D and trimming were inferred from the DNA. This table has roughly 46,000 clones, 86% appearing once.

The chain is built from TRBV7-2 and TRBJ1-4; TRBD1 is a possible D gene (5 bases). The TCR was taken from a woman in her 50s who had recovered from COVID-19. Sequenced: PBMCs or T cells enriched from blood (not recorded which). DNA of the CDR3: TGTGCCAGCAGCTTAGTTGGGGGGACGAATGAAAAACTGTTTTTT. Encoded protein: CASSLVGGTNEKLFF.